One and the same sample provided the 5 T cell receptor beta chains below, sequenced in a study of cytomegalovirus exposure and HLA in healthy donors (dated by TCRdb to 2017 to 2019). Library generation was performed with the immunoSEQ multiplex PCR assay. For the multiplex PCR, a mixture combining 60 forward primers for TCR Vbeta segments and 13 reverse primers for TCR Jbeta segments was used. TCRdb took over this immuneACCESS table, retaining in-frame rearrangements with V and J assigned. Such tables are incomplete; in checked studies, under half of the missing clones stem from an unresolved V gene, and the remainder is unexplained. Here the sample has 150,000 to 200,000 clones; about 75% occur a single time. The ten largest clonotypes hold around 8.3% of the sample. Sequencing was done on a sample of PBMCs. These receptor sequences come from a woman in her 40s in good health and CMV-seropositive.

This clone was detected only once. This sequence joins TRBV10-3 and TRBJ2-1; TRBD2 agrees at 8 bases. Germline CDR1 reads ENHRY; CDR2 reads SYGVKD. V gave up 5 bases and J gave up 9 bases; unmatched junction bases: 15. The CDR3 totals 16 residues. The CDR3 loop is CAISTPRGVGVGEQFF. The CDR3 coding sequence is TGTGCCATCAGTACCCCGCGGGGGGTAGGCGTCGGTGAGCAGTTCTTC.

This chain connects TRBV4-2 to TRBJ2-1, with 11 bases aligning to TRBD2. After removal of 2 bases from V and 6 bases from J, the junction contained 9 bases not matched to a gene. The CDR3 length is 17 residues. Looked up from germline, CDR1 is LGHNA and CDR2 is YNFKEQ. The CDR3 DNA sequence: TGTGCCAGCAGCCAATCTATAGCGGGAGGGGCGCTCAATGAGCAGTTCTTC. Residues: CASSQSIAGGALNEQFF.

The chain recombines TRBV6-5 with TRBJ2-4; tentatively, D is TRBD1 (6 bases). Germline CDR1 MNHEY, CDR2 SVGAGI. V gave up 5 bases and J gave up 0 bases, with 11 bases separating them. The CDR3 runs 15 residues. The CDR3 reads CASSRTVLAKNIQYF. CDR3 coding DNA: TGTGCCAGCAGTCGGACAGTGTTAGCCAAAAACATTCAGTACTTC.

The chain couples TRBV18 to TRBJ2-7; 7 bases are a match to TRBD1. Germline trimming cut 3 bases from V and 2 bases from J; bases unmatched to any gene: 4. The CDR3 is 14 residues long. CDR1 KGHSH and CDR2 LQKENI come from the germline V gene. CDR3 amino acids: CASSPGTATYEQYF. CDR3 sequence (DNA): TGTGCCAGCTCACCGGGGACAGCTACCTACGAGCAGTACTTC.

This chain links TRBV29-1 with TRBJ2-1, with D hard to call. With 4 bases removed from V and 6 bases from J, the gap between germline ends came to 7 bases. Germline CDR1 and CDR2: SQVTM and ANQGSEA. The CDR3 covers 11 residues. The CDR3 nucleotides read TGCAGCGTTGCCCGAGCCAATGAGCAGTTCTTC. Its translation is CSVARANEQFF.